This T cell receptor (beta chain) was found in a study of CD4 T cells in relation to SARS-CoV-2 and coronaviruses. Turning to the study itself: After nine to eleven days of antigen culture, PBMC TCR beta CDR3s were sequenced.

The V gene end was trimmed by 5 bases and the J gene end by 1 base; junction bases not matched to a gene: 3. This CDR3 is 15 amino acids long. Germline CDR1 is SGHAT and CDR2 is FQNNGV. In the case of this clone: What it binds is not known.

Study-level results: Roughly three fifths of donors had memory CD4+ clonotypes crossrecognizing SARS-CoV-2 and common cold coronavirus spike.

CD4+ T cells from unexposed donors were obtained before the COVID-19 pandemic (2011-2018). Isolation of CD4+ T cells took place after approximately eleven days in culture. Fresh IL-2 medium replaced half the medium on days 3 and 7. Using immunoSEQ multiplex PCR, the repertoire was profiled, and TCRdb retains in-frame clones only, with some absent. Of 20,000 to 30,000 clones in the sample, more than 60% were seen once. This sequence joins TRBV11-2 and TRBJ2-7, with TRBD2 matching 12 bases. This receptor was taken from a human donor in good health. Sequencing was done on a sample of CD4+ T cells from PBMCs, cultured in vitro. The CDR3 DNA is TGTGCCAGCAGCAACGGACTAGCGGGGTCCTACGAGCAGTACTTC. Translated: CASSNGLAGSYEQYF.